This T cell receptor (beta chain) was sequenced in a study of shared clonotypes between healthy human individuals. Study-level points and caveats: Clonotype sharing among donors likely depends on sequencing depth.

The CDR3 is made up of 16 amino acids. Germline lookup yields CDR1 MDHEN and CDR2 SYDVKM. V was cut by 5 bases and J by 3 bases, with 20 bases left in between. The protocol was immunoSEQ multiplex PCR, while the TCRdb copy is restricted to in-frame clones and leaves out a portion. Of more than 850,000 clones in the sample, about 80% were seen once. This clone was seen a single time. No antigen is known for it. The clonotype was recovered from a man aged 18 to 29 in good health. Some clones in this sample may be carry-over from other donors' samples. The chain links TRBV28 to TRBJ2-7, with D perhaps given as TRBD1 or TRBD2 (5 bases each). Material for sequencing was memory CD4+ T cells from PBMCs. Specified subset: CD45RA-negative fraction. The CDR3 sequence: CASSTHRLAPLYEQYF. The CDR3 bases are TGTGCCAGCAGTACACACAGGCTAGCTCCGCTCTACGAGCAGTACTTC.